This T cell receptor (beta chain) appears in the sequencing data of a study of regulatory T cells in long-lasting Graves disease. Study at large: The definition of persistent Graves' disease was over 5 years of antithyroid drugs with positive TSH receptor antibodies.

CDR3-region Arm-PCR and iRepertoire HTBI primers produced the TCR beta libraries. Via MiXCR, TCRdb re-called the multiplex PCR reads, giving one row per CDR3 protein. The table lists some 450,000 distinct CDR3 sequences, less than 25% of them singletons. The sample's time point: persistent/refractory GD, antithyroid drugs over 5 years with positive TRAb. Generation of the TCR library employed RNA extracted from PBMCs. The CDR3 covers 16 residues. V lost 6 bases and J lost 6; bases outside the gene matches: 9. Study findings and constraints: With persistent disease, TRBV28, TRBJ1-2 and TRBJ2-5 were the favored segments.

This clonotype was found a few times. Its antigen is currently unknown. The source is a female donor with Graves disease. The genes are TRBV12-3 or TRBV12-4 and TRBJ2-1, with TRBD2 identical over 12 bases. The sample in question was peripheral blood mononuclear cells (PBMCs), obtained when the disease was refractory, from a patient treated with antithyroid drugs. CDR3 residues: CASSRTSGTLSNEQFF. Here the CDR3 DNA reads TGTGCCAGCAGCAGGACTAGCGGGACCCTAAGCAATGAGCAGTTCTTC.